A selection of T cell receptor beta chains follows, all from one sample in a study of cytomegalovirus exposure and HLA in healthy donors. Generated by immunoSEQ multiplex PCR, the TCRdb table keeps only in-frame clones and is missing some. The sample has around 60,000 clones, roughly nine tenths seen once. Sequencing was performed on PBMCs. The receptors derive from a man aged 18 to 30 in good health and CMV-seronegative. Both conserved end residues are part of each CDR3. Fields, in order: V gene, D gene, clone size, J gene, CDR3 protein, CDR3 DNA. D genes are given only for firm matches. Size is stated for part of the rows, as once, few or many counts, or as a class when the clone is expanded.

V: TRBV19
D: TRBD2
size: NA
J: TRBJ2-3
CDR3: CASSRLAGETDTQYF
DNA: TGTGCCAGTAGTCGGCTAGCGGGAGAAACGGATACGCAGTATTTT

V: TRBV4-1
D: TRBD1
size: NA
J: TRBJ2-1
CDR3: CASSRGTGEGNEQFF
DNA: TGCGCCAGCAGCCGCGGGACAGGGGAGGGTAATGAGCAGTTCTTC

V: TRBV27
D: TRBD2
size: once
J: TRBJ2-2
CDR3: CASGAGGYTGELFF
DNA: TGTGCCAGCGGAGCGGGAGGGTACACCGGGGAGCTGTTTTTT

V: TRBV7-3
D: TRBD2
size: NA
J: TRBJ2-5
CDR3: CASSLMGLGVQETQYF
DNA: TGTGCCAGCAGCTTAATGGGACTAGGGGTCCAAGAGACCCAGTACTTC

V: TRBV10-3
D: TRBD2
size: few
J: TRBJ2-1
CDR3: CAISAGLAGVEAEQFF
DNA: TGTGCCATCAGTGCCGGACTAGCGGGAGTCGAGGCTGAGCAGTTCTTC

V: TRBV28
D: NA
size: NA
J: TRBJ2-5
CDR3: CASSSGSQETQYF
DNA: TGTGCCAGCAGTTCCGGGAGCCAAGAGACCCAGTACTTC

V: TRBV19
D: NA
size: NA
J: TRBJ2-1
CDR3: CASSRLEKQFF
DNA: TGTGCCAGTAGTAGACTAGAAAAGCAGTTCTTC

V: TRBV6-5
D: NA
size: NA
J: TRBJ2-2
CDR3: CASSYGASFTGELFF
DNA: TGTGCCAGCAGTTACGGCGCTAGCTTCACCGGGGAGCTGTTTTTT

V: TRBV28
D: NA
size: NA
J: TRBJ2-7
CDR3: CASSIMRYEQYF
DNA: TGTGCCAGCAGTATCATGCGCTACGAGCAGTACTTC

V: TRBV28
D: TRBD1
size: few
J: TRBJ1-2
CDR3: CASRTQGPYGYTF
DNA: TGTGCCAGCAGAACACAGGGGCCCTATGGCTACACCTTC

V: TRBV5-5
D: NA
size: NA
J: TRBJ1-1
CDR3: CASSLTSRTEAFF
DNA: TGTGCCAGCAGCTTGACGTCGCGAACTGAAGCTTTCTTT

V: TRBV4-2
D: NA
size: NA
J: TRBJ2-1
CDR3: CASSQDQDYNEQFF
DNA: TGTGCCAGCAGCCAAGATCAGGACTACAATGAGCAGTTCTTC

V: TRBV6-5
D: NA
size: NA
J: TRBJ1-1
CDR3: CASSRGGDGTEAFF
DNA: TGTGCCAGCTCCCGAGGGGGTGACGGCACTGAAGCTTTCTTT

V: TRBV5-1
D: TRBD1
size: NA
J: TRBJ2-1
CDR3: CASSFTQGGEQFF
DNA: TGCGCCAGCAGCTTTACACAGGGGGGTGAGCAGTTCTTC

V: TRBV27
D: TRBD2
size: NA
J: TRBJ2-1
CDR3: CASSLGTSGNNEQFF
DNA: TGTGCCAGCAGTTTGGGGACTAGCGGAAACAATGAGCAGTTCTTC